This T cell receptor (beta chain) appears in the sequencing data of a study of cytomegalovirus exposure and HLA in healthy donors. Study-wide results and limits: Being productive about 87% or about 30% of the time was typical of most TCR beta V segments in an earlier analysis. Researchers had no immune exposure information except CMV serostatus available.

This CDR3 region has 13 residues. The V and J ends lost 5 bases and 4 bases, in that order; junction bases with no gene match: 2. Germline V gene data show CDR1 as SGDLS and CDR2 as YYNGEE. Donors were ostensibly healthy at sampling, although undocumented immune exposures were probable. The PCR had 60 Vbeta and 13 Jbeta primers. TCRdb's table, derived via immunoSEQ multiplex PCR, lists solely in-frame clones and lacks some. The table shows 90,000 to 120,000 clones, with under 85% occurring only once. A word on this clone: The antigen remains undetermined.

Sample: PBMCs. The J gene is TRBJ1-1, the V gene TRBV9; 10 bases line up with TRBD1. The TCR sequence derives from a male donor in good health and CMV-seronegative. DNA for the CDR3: TGTGCCAGCAGTCGGACAGGGGGCACTGAAGCTTTCTTT. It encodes CASSRTGGTEAFF.